These T cell receptor beta chains were read from a single sample in a study of early T cells in non-severe SARS-CoV-2 infection. TCRdb processed the 5' RACE reads anew with MiXCR; each CDR3 protein has one entry. The sample has about 99,000 distinct CDR3 sequences; around 17% are singletons. The sample comprised whole blood. These receptors were obtained from an adult who was a healthcare worker with PCR-confirmed SARS-CoV-2 infection or an uninfected control (not recorded which). CDR3s include the opening cysteine and the closing phenylalanine or tryptophan. D genes are given only for firm matches. Clone size is given for some rows only: seen once, a few or many times, or a class if the clone is expanded.

abundance,d_gene,j_gene,v_gene,CDR3aa,CDR3nt
many,.,TRBJ2-6,TRBV6-1,CASRQTGREGANVLTF,TGTGCCAGCAGGCAGACAGGGAGGGAAGGGGCCAACGTCCTGACTTTC
few,.,TRBJ2-1,TRBV7-9,CASSFGGRSYNEQFF,TGTGCCAGCAGCTTTGGAGGGAGAAGCTACAATGAGCAGTTCTTC
few,.,TRBJ2-7,TRBV11-2,CASSSGLPEQYF,TGTGCCAGCAGCTCTGGACTCCCCGAGCAGTACTTC
.,.,TRBJ1-2,TRBV12-3/TRBV12-4,CASSSYPGTVYGYTF,TGTGCCAGCAGTTCGTACCCCGGAACAGTCTATGGCTACACCTTC
.,TRBD2,TRBJ2-1,TRBV4-3,CASSLGTSANNEQFF,TGCGCCAGCAGCCTCGGGACTAGCGCCAACAATGAGCAGTTCTTC
.,TRBD1,TRBJ2-3,TRBV6-1,CASSEQGAADTQYF,TGTGCCAGCAGTGAACAGGGGGCCGCAGATACGCAGTATTTT
.,.,TRBJ2-1,TRBV9,CASSVGAGAREQFF,TGTGCCAGCAGCGTAGGGGCGGGGGCGAGAGAGCAGTTCTTC
few,TRBD1,TRBJ1-6,TRBV6-1,CASSPRDRTAGSPLHF,TGTGCCAGCAGCCCTAGGGACAGGACGGCGGGTTCACCCCTCCACTTT
few,.,TRBJ1-1,TRBV5-4,CASSFMGQANTEAFF,TGTGCCAGCAGCTTTATGGGACAAGCTAACACTGAAGCTTTCTTT
many,.,TRBJ1-1,TRBV2,CASSLEGGTEAFF,TGTGCCAGCAGTTTGGAGGGAGGAACTGAAGCTTTCTTT
.,TRBD1,TRBJ1-1,TRBV18,CASSPSIDRATEAFF,TGTGCCAGCTCCCCCTCAATCGACAGGGCCACTGAAGCTTTCTTT
.,TRBD1,TRBJ1-2,TRBV5-1,CASSSGQGEGYTF,TGCGCCAGCAGCTCGGGACAGGGGGAAGGTTACACCTTC
few,.,TRBJ1-2,TRBV27,CASGPSLVDGYTF,TGTGCCAGCGGACCCTCCTTAGTGGATGGCTACACCTTC
few,TRBD1,TRBJ2-7,TRBV3-1,CASSQDYRGKQYF,TGTGCCAGCAGCCAAGATTACAGGGGCAAGCAGTACTTC
many,.,TRBJ2-7,TRBV9,CASSEYPTVNSYEQYF,TGTGCCAGCAGCGAGTACCCGACAGTGAACTCCTACGAGCAGTACTTC
few,.,TRBJ1-1,TRBV5-1,CASSLVGWNTEAFF,TGCGCCAGCAGCTTGGTTGGGTGGAACACTGAAGCTTTCTTT
.,.,TRBJ2-7,TRBV10-3,CAISESLRHLYEQYF,TGTGCCATCAGTGAGTCGTTAAGACACCTCTACGAGCAGTACTTC
few,.,TRBJ2-7,TRBV20-1,CSARTPSGPTYEQYF,TGCAGTGCCCGAACCCCCAGCGGGCCTACCTACGAGCAGTACTTC
few,.,TRBJ2-7,TRBV28,CASSSPPTGMTYEQYF,TGTGCCAGCAGTTCACCCCCGACGGGGATGACCTACGAGCAGTACTTC
few,.,TRBJ2-2,TRBV18,CASSPKTVNTGELFF,TGTGCCAGCTCACCGAAGACGGTGAACACCGGGGAGCTGTTTTTT
.,.,TRBJ1-2,TRBV28,CASSSPGDNQNRGYTF,TGTGCCAGCAGTTCCCCGGGGGACAACCAGAATCGTGGCTACACCTTC
.,.,TRBJ1-2,TRBV7-2,CASSPPGLLYGYTF,TGTGCCAGCAGCCCTCCGGGCTTGCTGTATGGCTACACCTTC
few,.,TRBJ2-3,TRBV9,CASSETDTQYF,TGTGCCAGCAGCGAGACAGATACGCAGTATTTT
.,.,TRBJ1-6,TRBV6-2/TRBV6-3,CASSYLGHQNSPLHF,TGTGCCAGCAGTTACCTGGGACACCAAAATTCACCCCTCCACTTT
many,.,TRBJ1-3,TRBV2,CASSEESGAAIYF,TGCGCCAGCAGTGAAGAATCTGGAGCCGCCATATATTTT
.,.,TRBJ2-7,TRBV3-1,CASSQAFQADKQYF,TGTGCCAGCAGCCAAGCGTTCCAGGCCGATAAGCAGTACTTC
.,TRBD1,TRBJ1-5,TRBV12-3/TRBV12-4,CASRGTASPYSNQPQHF,TGTGCCAGCAGGGGGACAGCATCACCTTATAGCAATCAGCCCCAGCATTTT
few,TRBD2,TRBJ2-3,TRBV7-2,CASTSRGLAGGHLTDTQYF,TGTGCCAGCACATCAAGGGGACTAGCGGGAGGGCATCTCACAGATACGCAGTATTTT
few,TRBD1,TRBJ2-7,TRBV28,CASSLHQGGRDEQYF,TGTGCCAGCAGTTTACACCAAGGGGGCAGGGATGAGCAGTACTTC
.,TRBD1,TRBJ1-1,TRBV20-1,CSARGDRNTEAFF,TGCAGTGCTAGAGGGGACAGGAACACTGAAGCTTTCTTT
many,TRBD2,TRBJ2-5,TRBV7-2,CASSLSGRETQYF,TGTGCCAGCAGCCTTAGCGGGAGAGAGACCCAGTACTTC
few,.,TRBJ2-3,TRBV11-2,CASSLDRADTQYF,TGTGCCAGCAGCTTAGATCGCGCAGATACGCAGTATTTT